This T cell receptor (beta chain) came from a study of lymphopenia after photon versus proton radiotherapy. Study-wide points: Proton therapy kept repertoires fairly stable, unlike photons, which gained effector/memory cells.

CDR1 is ENHRY and CDR2 is SYGVKD in the germline V gene. CDR3 length: 15 residues. Between the trimmed V and J ends, which lost 4 bases and 6 bases, there was a span of 19 bases. Comment on this clone: Its specificity is not known.

The protocol was immunoSEQ multiplex PCR, while the TCRdb copy is restricted to in-frame clones and leaves out a portion. The table lists tens of thousands of clones, 84% of them singletons, with approximately 15% in the top ten. This receptor was identified in a woman in her sixties or seventies with pancreatic cancer. Source: peripheral blood, taken from a patient treated with proton-based radiotherapy. The chain has TRBV10-3 and TRBJ2-7; D unclear. CDR3 coding DNA: TGTGCCATCAGTGCGTGGCAGAACCGGAACCTCGAGCAGTACTTC. Translated, it gives CAISAWQNRNLEQYF.